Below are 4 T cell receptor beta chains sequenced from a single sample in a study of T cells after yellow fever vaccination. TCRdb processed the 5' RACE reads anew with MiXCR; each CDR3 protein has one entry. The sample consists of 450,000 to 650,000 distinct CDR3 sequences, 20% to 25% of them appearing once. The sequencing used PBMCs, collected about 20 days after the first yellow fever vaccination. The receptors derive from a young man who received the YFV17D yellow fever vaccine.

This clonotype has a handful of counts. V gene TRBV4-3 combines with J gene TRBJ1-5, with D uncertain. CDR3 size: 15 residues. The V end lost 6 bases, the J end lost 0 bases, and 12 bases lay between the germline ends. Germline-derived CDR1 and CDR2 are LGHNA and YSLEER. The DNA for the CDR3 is TGCGCCAGCAGTCCCTCGGGCACTAGCAATCAGCCCCAGCATTTT. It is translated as CASSPSGTSNQPQHF.

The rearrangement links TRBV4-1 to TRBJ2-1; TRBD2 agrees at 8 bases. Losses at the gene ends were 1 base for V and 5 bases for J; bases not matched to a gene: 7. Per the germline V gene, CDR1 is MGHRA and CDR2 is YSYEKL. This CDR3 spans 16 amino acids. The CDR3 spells CASSQVSGGFNNEQFF. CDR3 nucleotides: TGCGCCAGCAGCCAAGTAAGCGGGGGTTTTAACAATGAGCAGTTCTTC.

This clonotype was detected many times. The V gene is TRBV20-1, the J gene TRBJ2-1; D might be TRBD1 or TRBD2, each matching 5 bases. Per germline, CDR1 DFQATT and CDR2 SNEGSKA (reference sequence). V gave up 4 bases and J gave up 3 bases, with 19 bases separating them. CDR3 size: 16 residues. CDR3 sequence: CSAITGQGGFYNEQFF. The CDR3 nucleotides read TGCAGTGCTATCACGGGGCAGGGTGGTTTCTACAATGAGCAGTTCTTC.

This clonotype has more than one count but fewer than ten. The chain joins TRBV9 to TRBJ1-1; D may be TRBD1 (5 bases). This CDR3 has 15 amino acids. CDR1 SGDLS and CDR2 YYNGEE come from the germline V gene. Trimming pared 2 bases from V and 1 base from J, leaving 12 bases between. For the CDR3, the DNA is TGTGCCAGCAGCGTCGGGGGGTATCCGAACACTGAAGCTTTCTTT. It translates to CASSVGGYPNTEAFF.